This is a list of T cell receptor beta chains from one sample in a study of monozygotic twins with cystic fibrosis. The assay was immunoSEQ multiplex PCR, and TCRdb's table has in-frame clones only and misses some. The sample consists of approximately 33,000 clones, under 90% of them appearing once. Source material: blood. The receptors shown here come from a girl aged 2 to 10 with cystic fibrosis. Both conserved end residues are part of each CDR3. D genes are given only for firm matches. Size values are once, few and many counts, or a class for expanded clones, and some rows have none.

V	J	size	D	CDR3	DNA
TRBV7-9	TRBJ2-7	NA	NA	CASRTGGQGAYEQYF	TGTGCCAGCCGAACAGGAGGGCAGGGCGCCTACGAGCAGTACTTC
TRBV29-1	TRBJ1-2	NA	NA	CSVEDPDRPPNYGYTF	TGCAGCGTTGAAGATCCTGACAGACCCCCTAACTATGGCTACACCTTC
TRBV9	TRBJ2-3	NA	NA	CASSPAPNTDTQYF	TGTGCCAGCAGCCCAGCCCCCAACACAGATACGCAGTATTTT
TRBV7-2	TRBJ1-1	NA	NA	CASSSQAVTEAFF	TGTGCCAGCAGCTCCCAGGCGGTTACTGAAGCTTTCTTT
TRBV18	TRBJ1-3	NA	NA	CASPLRGSNSGNTIYF	TGTGCCAGCCCACTGCGGGGTAGTAACTCTGGAAACACCATATATTTT
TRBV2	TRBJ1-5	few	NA	CARAEGINQPQHF	TGTGCCAGGGCGGAGGGGATAAATCAGCCCCAGCATTTT
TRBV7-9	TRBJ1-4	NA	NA	CASSSSRGNEKLFF	TGTGCCAGCAGCTCTTCCCGGGGAAATGAAAAACTGTTTTTT
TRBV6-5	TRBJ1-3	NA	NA	CASSSSTASGNTIYF	TGTGCCAGCAGTTCGTCGACAGCCTCTGGAAACACCATATATTTT
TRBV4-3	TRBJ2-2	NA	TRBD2	CASSASGGDTGELFF	TGCGCCAGCAGCGCTAGCGGGGGGGACACCGGGGAGCTGTTTTTT
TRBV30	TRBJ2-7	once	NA	CAWSLTYEQYF	TGTGCCTGGAGCCTTACCTACGAGCAGTACTTC
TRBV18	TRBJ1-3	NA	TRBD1	CASSLRTGAVSIYF	TGTGCCAGCTCTCTACGGACAGGAGCAGTTTCCATATATTTT
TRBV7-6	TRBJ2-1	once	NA	CASSRLAGSTHSYNEQFF	TGTGCCAGCAGCCGATTGGCGGGGTCCACCCACTCCTACAATGAGCAGTTCTTC
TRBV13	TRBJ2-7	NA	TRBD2	CASRRLAGTYEQYF	TGTGCCAGCAGGCGGCTAGCGGGGACCTACGAGCAGTACTTC
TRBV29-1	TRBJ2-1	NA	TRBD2	CSSLGGGAYNEQFF	TGCAGCTCCCTCGGCGGGGGGGCTTACAATGAGCAGTTCTTC
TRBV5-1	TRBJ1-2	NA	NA	CASSPGVAYGYTF	TGCGCCAGCAGCCCAGGGGTTGCCTATGGCTACACCTTC
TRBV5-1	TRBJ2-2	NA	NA	CASSLASNTGELFF	TGCGCCAGCAGCTTGGCATCCAACACCGGGGAGCTGTTTTTT
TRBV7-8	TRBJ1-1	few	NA	CASSLGTATMNTEAFF	TGTGCCAGCAGCTTAGGGACAGCCACCATGAACACTGAAGCTTTCTTT
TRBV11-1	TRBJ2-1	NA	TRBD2	CASSLVLAAFDNEQFF	TGTGCCAGCAGCTTAGTACTAGCGGCTTTCGACAATGAGCAGTTCTTC
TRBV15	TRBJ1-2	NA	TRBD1	CATSSWDSPANNYGYTF	TGTGCCACCAGCAGTTGGGACAGCCCCGCAAACAACTATGGCTACACCTTC
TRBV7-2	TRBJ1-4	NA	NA	CASSFGQVEKLFF	TGTGCCAGCAGCTTCGGGCAGGTGGAAAAACTGTTTTTT
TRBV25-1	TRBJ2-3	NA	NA	CASTADQSTDTQYF	TGTGCCAGCACCGCGGACCAAAGCACAGATACGCAGTATTTT
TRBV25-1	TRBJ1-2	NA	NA	CASSGGRPLNYGYTF	TGTGCCAGCAGTGGTGGGAGACCACTTAACTATGGCTACACCTTC
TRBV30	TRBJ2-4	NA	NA	CAWNGGGNIQYF	TGTGCCTGGAATGGTGGAGGGAACATTCAGTACTTC
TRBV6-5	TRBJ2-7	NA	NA	CASSSGARVYEQYF	TGTGCCAGCAGTTCGGGGGCTAGGGTGTACGAGCAGTACTTC
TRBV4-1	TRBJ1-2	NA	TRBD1	CASSHGRDRETYGYTF	TGCGCCAGCAGCCACGGCCGGGACAGAGAAACCTATGGCTACACCTTC
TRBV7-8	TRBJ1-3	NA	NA	CASSLAFSVGNTIYF	TGTGCCAGCAGCTTAGCGTTCAGTGTTGGAAACACCATATATTTT
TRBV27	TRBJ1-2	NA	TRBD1	CASRLRGDRVSYTF	TGTGCCAGCAGGCTGAGGGGGGACAGAGTGAGCTACACCTTC
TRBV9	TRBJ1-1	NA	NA	CASSVGWGANEAFF	TGTGCCAGCAGCGTAGGGTGGGGGGCGAATGAAGCTTTCTTT
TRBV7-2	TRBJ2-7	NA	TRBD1	CASSLSGQGGGYEQYF	TGTGCCAGCAGCTTAAGTGGACAGGGCGGTGGGTACGAGCAGTACTTC
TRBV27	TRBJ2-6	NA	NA	CASTPRQGLSGANVLTF	TGTGCCAGCACCCCCCGTCAGGGCCTCTCTGGGGCCAACGTCCTGACTTTC
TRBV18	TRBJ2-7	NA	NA	CASSPEERSQYF	TGTGCCAGCTCTCCCGAGGAGCGGTCGCAGTACTTC
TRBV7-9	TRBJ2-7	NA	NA	CASGEYEQYF	TGTGCCAGCGGGGAATACGAGCAGTACTTC
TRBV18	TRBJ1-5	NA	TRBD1	CASSPNRQGNGNQPQHF	TGTGCCAGCTCACCGAATAGACAGGGTAATGGCAATCAGCCCCAGCATTTT
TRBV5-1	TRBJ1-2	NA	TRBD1	CASSQGTGNGYTF	TGCGCCAGCAGCCAGGGGACAGGGAATGGCTACACCTTC
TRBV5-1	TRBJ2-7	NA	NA	CASRPPGSYEQYF	TGCGCCAGCAGGCCCCCAGGCTCCTACGAGCAGTACTTC
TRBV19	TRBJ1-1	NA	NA	CASSFGRSPEAFF	TGTGCCAGTAGTTTCGGAAGGAGTCCTGAAGCTTTCTTT
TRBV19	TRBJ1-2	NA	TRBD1	CASSGTGHRYGYTF	TGTGCCAGTAGTGGGACAGGGCATCGCTATGGCTACACCTTC
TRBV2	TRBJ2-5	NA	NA	CASSDPGETQYF	TGTGCCAGCAGTGACCCCGGAGAGACCCAGTACTTC
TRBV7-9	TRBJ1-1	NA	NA	CASSLLVGNPMNTEAFF	TGTGCCAGCAGCTTACTGGTTGGCAACCCCATGAACACTGAAGCTTTCTTT
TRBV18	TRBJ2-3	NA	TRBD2	CASSGLAGDTQYF	TGTGCCAGCTCGGGACTAGCGGGGGATACGCAGTATTTT
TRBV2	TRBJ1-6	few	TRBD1	CASGTTGGNSPLHF	TGTGCCAGCGGTACGACAGGGGGCAATTCACCCCTCCACTTT
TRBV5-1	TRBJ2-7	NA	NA	CASSLEGGAHTYEQYF	TGCGCCAGCAGCTTGGAGGGGGGGGCGCACACCTACGAGCAGTACTTC
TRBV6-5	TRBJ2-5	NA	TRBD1	CASTQGQPIGAQYF	TGTGCCAGCACCCAGGGACAGCCTATTGGGGCCCAGTACTTC
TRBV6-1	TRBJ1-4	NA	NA	CASSVNRARRGTNEKLFF	TGTGCCAGCAGTGTAAACCGGGCCAGAAGAGGGACTAATGAAAAACTGTTTTTT
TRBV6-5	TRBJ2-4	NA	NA	CASSYGGTYRIQYF	TGTGCCAGCAGTTACGGGGGGACTTATCGCATTCAGTACTTC
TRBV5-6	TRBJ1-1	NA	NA	CASSLDRLNTEAFF	TGTGCCAGCAGCTTGGACAGGCTGAACACTGAAGCTTTCTTT
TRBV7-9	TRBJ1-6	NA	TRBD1	CASSLPLTGGDSPLHF	TGTGCCAGCAGCTTACCGTTGACAGGGGGGGATTCACCCCTCCACTTT
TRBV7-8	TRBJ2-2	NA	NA	CASSLSTDKLFF	TGTGCCAGCAGCTTAAGCACGGACAAGCTGTTTTTT
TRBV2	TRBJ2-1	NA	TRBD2	CASSSSGVNNEQFF	TGTGCCAGCAGTTCGAGCGGGGTGAACAATGAGCAGTTCTTC
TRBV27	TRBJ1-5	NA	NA	CASSQAAPGNQPQHF	TGTGCCAGCAGCCAGGCCGCACCTGGCAATCAGCCCCAGCATTTT
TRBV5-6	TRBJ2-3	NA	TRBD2	CASSTPSGGLDTQYF	TGTGCCAGCAGCACCCCTAGCGGGGGTTTGGATACGCAGTATTTT
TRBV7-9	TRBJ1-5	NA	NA	CASSLHSNQPQHF	TGTGCCAGCAGCTTGCATAGCAATCAGCCCCAGCATTTT
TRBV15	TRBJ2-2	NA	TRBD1	CATSGDRANTGELFF	TGTGCCACCAGCGGGGACAGGGCGAACACCGGGGAGCTGTTTTTT
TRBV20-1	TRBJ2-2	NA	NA	CSASSPGKLFF	TGCAGTGCTAGTAGTCCAGGGAAGCTGTTTTTT
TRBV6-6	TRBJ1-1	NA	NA	CASSYSTDAAGEAFF	TGTGCCAGCAGTTACTCGACTGATGCCGCGGGGGAAGCTTTCTTT